This T cell receptor beta chain was obtained from a study of blood T cell repertoires in COVID-19 (dated by TCRdb to about 2020). A note on the overall study: Samples from collaborators originated in the United States, Italy and Spain and spanned both the acute and convalescent phases of COVID-19. The prospective study material was composed of cDNA or gDNA derived from T cells, B-cell-depleted T cells, or PBMCs. Subjects who had been exposed to COVID-19, were actively infected with it, or had recovered from it provided the deeply sampled blood TCRbeta repertoires that made up the dataset. The repertoires were made available in a free public database intended to serve as a resource for research on the immune response to SARS-CoV-2. The samples were drawn from two sources: the first 160 participants of the ongoing ImmuneRACE study, and over 950 subjects contributed by 6 global collaborators. The sample metadata nearly always contained a de-identified subject ID, COVID-19 status, age in years and sex. Where HLA class I and class II types were available, the types were taken from metadata supplied by the sample provider, not from assay-based typing. On the study overall, not on this receptor specifically: Clinical and demographic metadata were provided uncurated, with the amount varying by source and participant.

The immunoSEQ Assay, a bias-controlled multiplex PCR, was used to amplify TCRbeta CDR3 regions from genomic DNA. For the original study's pipeline: Nucleated cell counts per sample were estimated from amplification of reference gene primers within the assay. To quantify the absolute abundance of each unique TCRbeta CDR3 rearrangement, sequence reads were collapsed and filtered. For each sample, productive Simpson clonality was calculated as the square root of Simpson's diversity index over productive rearrangements. In its TCRdb copy, this immuneACCESS table keeps in-frame sequences only and misses some clones. Where compared with another copy, unresolved V genes explain less than half of these, and the others have no known cause. That table supplies the V and J calls and clone size; D and trimming were determined from the DNA. This sample has 100,000 to 150,000 clones in its table, and 80% to 90% of those were observed once. The top ten clonotypes cover less than 2.5% of the sample.

Reading from cysteine to phenylalanine, the CDR3 counts 18 amino acids. Only the CDR3 region is kept as DNA, spanning 54 bases read in frame from base 1. Between the V and J ends, shortened by 7 bases and 2 bases respectively, the junction contains 29 bases. The germline V gene (reference sequence) specifies GTSNPN as CDR1 and SVGIG as CDR2. Concerning this clone: The antigen it recognizes is unknown. The input lacks base qualities; no much larger clone sits a single base away.

The collaborating institutions used their own protocols to collect whole blood in K2EDTA tubes. For TCRbeta analysis, collaborator samples were shipped as frozen whole blood, as isolated PBMCs, or as DNA extracted from either sample type. The rearranged segments are TRBV30 and TRBJ1-2, with no D gene named confidently. Specimen: peripheral blood. This clonotype originated in a woman aged 45-60 years with acute or convalescent COVID-19. The CDR3 corresponds to CAYGNMGLLREKNYGYTF. The DNA reads TGTGCCTACGGGAATATGGGCCTTTTAAGGGAAAAGAACTATGGCTACACCTTC.